The present T cell receptor (beta chain) was sequenced within a study of blood T cell repertoires in COVID-19. How the authors handled the data: Amplification of reference gene primers was used by the study to estimate nucleated cell counts. The assay was immunoSEQ multiplex PCR, and TCRdb's table has in-frame clones only and misses some. Clonal size and the V and J genes are those of that table, whereas D and trimming came from the DNA. The table lists tens of thousands of clones, around 85% of them singletons. This TCR derives from a woman older than 75 with COVID-19, enrolled during active disease. Sequencing was performed on peripheral blood.

The DNA for the CDR3 is TGCGCCAGCAGCCACGGACAGGGCAATCAGCCCCAGCATTTT. This sequence encodes CASSHGQGNQPQHF. This chain uses TRBV4-1 with TRBJ1-5; 7 positions agree with TRBD1. This CDR3 is built from 14 residues. Germline V gives CDR1 MGHRA, CDR2 YSYEKL. With 3 bases clipped from V and 2 bases from J, the junction kept 1 base outside the gene matches.